These 30 T cell receptor beta chains originate from one sample sequenced in a study of a mutant IDH1 vaccine in newly diagnosed glioma. Time point defined: week 11, during vaccination. Topical imiquimod accompanied each vaccine dose, which consisted of 300 ug of mutant IDH1 20-mer peptide. The repertoire was sequenced with immunoSEQ multiplex PCR; TCRdb's copy has only in-frame clones and lacks some. Of around 65,000 clones listed, about 80% are singletons. No antigens are known for them. Material: PBMCs, obtained from a glioma patient whose treatment included an IDH1 peptide vaccine. The receptor source for this set is a man aged 45-60 years with glioma.

The chain has TRBV4-3 and TRBJ1-3, with D perhaps matching TRBD1 (5 bases). CDR1 and CDR2 (germline): LGHNA, YSLEER. The CDR3 consists of 16 residues. V was clipped by 3 bases and J by 1 base, with 13 bases between them. The CDR3, as DNA: TGCGCCAGCAGCCAGACCCAGGGTCTATCTGGAAACACCATATATTTT. This translates into CASSQTQGLSGNTIYF.

The chain links TRBV27 to TRBJ2-6; TRBD1 matches at 9 bases. The germline gives CDR1 MNHEY, CDR2 SMNVEV (reference sequence). The V and J ends lost 3 bases and 1 base, in that order; junction bases with no gene match: 4. The CDR3 contains 17 residues. CDR3 nucleotide sequence: TGTGCCAGCAGTTTTGGGACAGGGTCTTCTGGGGCCAACGTCCTGACTTTC. Amino acid sequence: CASSFGTGSSGANVLTF. The whole variable domain, remainder taken from reference TRBV27 and TRBJ2-6, is EAQVTQNPRYLITVTGKKLTVTCSQNMNHEYMSWYRQDPGLGLRQIYYSMNVEVTDKGDVPEGYKVSRKEKRNFPLILESPSPNQTSLYFCASSFGTGSSGANVLTFGAGSRLTVL.

The chain couples TRBV5-1 to TRBJ2-1, with 12 nucleotides matching TRBD2. The CDR3 runs to 15 residues. Germline V CDR1 and CDR2: SGHRS, YFSETQ. Trimming removed 6 bases from V and 5 bases from J; junction bases left unmatched: 6. CDR3 loop: CASTLGLAGDNEQFF. The CDR3 DNA reads TGCGCCAGCACCCTGGGACTAGCGGGCGACAATGAGCAGTTCTTC.

This sequence joins TRBV7-9 and TRBJ1-2, with D uncertain. CDR3 length equals 14 residues. In germline, CDR1 is SEHNR, CDR2 FQNEAQ (reference sequence). V lost 1 base and J lost 6, with 12 bases in between. CDR3 amino acids: CASSLVRGVNGYTF. The CDR3 bases are TGTGCCAGCAGCTTAGTCCGAGGCGTGAATGGCTACACCTTC.

The V and J genes are TRBV15 and TRBJ2-7, with D perhaps TRBD2 (5 bases). The CDR3 has 14 residues. Germline V lookup: CDR1 LNHNV, CDR2 YYDKDF (reference sequence). Trimming stripped 1 base from V and 3 bases from J, with 10 bases between. CDR3 sequence (DNA): TGTGCCACCAGCAGAGCTATTGGAGGCTACGAGCAGTACTTC. As protein: CATSRAIGGYEQYF.

This chain connects TRBV5-4 to TRBJ2-5, with TRBD2 matching over 8 bases. This CDR3 contains 15 residues. The junction had 7 bases not matched to a gene; V was cut back by 4 bases and J by 2 bases. The germline V gene encodes CDR1 SGHNT and CDR2 YYREEE (reference sequence). The CDR3 DNA reads as TGTGCCAGCAGCCTTAAAACTAGCGGACAAGAGACCCAGTACTTC. This gives the protein CASSLKTSGQETQYF.

V usage is TRBV5-6 and J usage is TRBJ2-4, with TRBD1 matching 9 bases. Germline CDR1 reads SGHDT; CDR2 reads YYEEEE. CDR3 length equals 14 residues. V shed 3 bases and J 6 bases; nucleotides not matched to a gene: 4. The CDR3 spells CASSSTGGGNIQYF. CDR3 coding DNA: TGTGCCAGCAGCTCAACAGGGGGCGGAAACATTCAGTACTTC.

The CDR3 DNA is TGTGCCAGCAGTGAGAGACTAGTGGGAAATGAGCAGTTCTTC. It yields the protein CASSERLVGNEQFF. This sequence joins TRBV6-1 and TRBJ2-1, with D perhaps matching TRBD2 (6 bases). The CDR3 consists of 14 residues. Germline values: CDR1 MNHNS, CDR2 SASEGT. Trimming left V 3 bases short and J 7 bases short, with 13 bases between.

The CDR3 protein is CASSLEGSTDTQYF. The DNA for the CDR3 is TGCGCCAGCAGCTTGGAAGGAAGCACAGATACGCAGTATTTT. V usage is TRBV5-1 and J usage is TRBJ2-3; D is ambiguous. Trimming pared 0 bases from V and 0 bases from J, leaving 5 bases between. The CDR3 is made up of 14 amino acids. Germline CDR1 and CDR2: SGHRS and YFSETQ.

The chain recombines TRBV5-4 with TRBJ1-6; D is perhaps TRBD1 (5 bases). Trimming pared 4 bases from V and 9 bases from J, leaving 11 bases between. The CDR3 covers 13 residues. In germline, CDR1 is SGHNT, CDR2 YYREEE (reference sequence). The CDR3 protein is CASSPPTGSPLHF. CDR3 nucleotide sequence: TGTGCCAGCAGCCCCCCCACAGGTTCACCCCTCCACTTT.

The chain uses TRBV15 and TRBJ1-4; 9 nucleotides align to TRBD1. The junction had 2 bases not matched to a gene; V was cut back by 0 bases and J by 6 bases. Per germline, CDR1 LNHNV and CDR2 YYDKDF (reference sequence). The CDR3 consists of 15 residues. Here the CDR3 reads CATSREQGAHEKLFF. The CDR3 nucleotides are TGTGCCACCAGCAGAGAACAGGGGGCTCATGAAAAACTGTTTTTT.

V is TRBV6-6 and J is TRBJ2-7; TRBD2 is a possible D gene (7 bases). CDR3 length equals 15 residues. V lost 0 bases and J lost 4, with 13 bases in between. The germline V gene encodes CDR1 MNHNY and CDR2 SVGAGI (reference sequence). The CDR3 DNA is TGTGCCAGCAGTTACTCGCAGGGGAGGGTTTACGAGCAGTACTTC. It specifies CASSYSQGRVYEQYF.

This chain connects TRBV7-9 to TRBJ2-2; 9 positions match TRBD1. The germline CDR1 and CDR2 sequences are SEHNR and FQNEAQ (reference sequence). The CDR3 loop spans 16 amino acids. V shed 1 base and J 6 bases; nucleotides not matched to a gene: 6. CDR3 protein: CASSLGVGTGSGELFF. In nucleotides, the CDR3 is TGTGCCAGCAGCTTAGGGGTCGGGACAGGGTCCGGGGAGCTGTTTTTT.

This chain links TRBV19 with TRBJ2-1, with 8 nucleotides matching TRBD1. Germline trimming cut 3 bases from V and 8 bases from J; bases unmatched to any gene: 6. There are 14 residues in the CDR3. Per germline, CDR1 LNHDA and CDR2 SQIVND (reference sequence). In DNA, the CDR3 is TGTGCCAGTAGTATTGGGACAGGAGGGTATGAGCAGTTCTTC. Its protein is CASSIGTGGYEQFF.

The chain has TRBV19 and TRBJ2-7; the match to TRBD1 covers 8 bases. The ends lost 6 bases at V and 2 bases at J; junction bases unmatched: 3. CDR1 LNHDA and CDR2 SQIVND come from the germline V gene (reference sequence). This CDR3 is 13 amino acids long. CDR3 bases: TGTGCCAGTAGCTGGACAGGGACCTACGAGCAGTACTTC. Translated: CASSWTGTYEQYF.

This CDR3 is CAWGLRSNYGYTF. The CDR3 nucleotides read TGTGCCTGGGGACTGCGGAGTAACTATGGCTACACCTTC. The chain is built from TRBV30 and TRBJ1-2; D unclear. V was trimmed by 5 bases and J by 1 base, leaving 11 bases between them. CDR1 is GTSNPN, CDR2 SVGIG, per germline (reference sequence). The CDR3 is 13 residues long. The full variable domain, with the rest looked up from reference TRBV30 and TRBJ1-2, is SQTIHQWPATLVQPVGSPLSLECTVEGTSNPNLYWYRQAAGRGLQLLFYSVGIGQISSEVPQNLSASRPQDRQFILSSKKLLLSDSGFYLCAWGLRSNYGYTFGSGTRLTVV.

V usage is TRBV13 and J usage is TRBJ2-3; the match to TRBD2 covers 7 bases. This CDR3 spans 16 amino acids. Per germline, CDR1 PRHDT and CDR2 FYEKMQ (reference sequence). J gave up 5 bases and V 4 bases, and 12 bases lay outside the gene matches. The CDR3 reads CASSSLRAGVVDTQYF. In DNA, the CDR3 is TGTGCCAGCAGCTCCCTTAGGGCGGGAGTGGTAGATACGCAGTATTTT.

This chain links TRBV7-2 with TRBJ1-1; D is uncertain. The CDR3 spans 13 residues. From germline, CDR1 is SGHTA and CDR2 FQGNSA. V gave up 4 bases and J gave up 5 bases, with 11 bases separating them. CDR3: CASSSHLLTEAFF. For the CDR3, the DNA is TGTGCCAGCAGCTCCCACCTATTGACTGAAGCTTTCTTT. The full variable domain, with the rest looked up from reference TRBV7-2 and TRBJ1-1, is GAGVSQSPSNKVTEKGKDVELRCDPISGHTALYWYRQSLGQGLEFLIYFQGNSAPDKSGLPSDRFSAERTGGSVSTLTIQRTQQEDSAVYLCASSSHLLTEAFFGQGTRLTVV.

The V and J genes are TRBV7-2 and TRBJ2-5; 8 bases line up with TRBD2. V was clipped by 5 bases and J by 5 bases; unmatched bases: 10. Germline CDR1 SGHTA, CDR2 FQGNSA. The CDR3 runs to 15 residues. CDR3 sequence: CASSLPVASGETQYF. CDR3 DNA sequence: TGTGCCAGCAGCCTCCCCGTGGCTAGCGGGGAGACCCAGTACTTC.

This clone was picked up one time. CDR3 amino acids: CASSLDGGGQETQYF. The CDR3 DNA reads as TGCGCCAGCAGCTTGGACGGGGGCGGCCAAGAGACCCAGTACTTC. The chain links TRBV5-1 to TRBJ2-5; D could derive from TRBD1 or TRBD2 (6 bases each). CDR1 SGHRS and CDR2 YFSETQ come from the germline V gene. V was trimmed by 0 bases and J by 1 base, leaving 10 bases between them. This CDR3 has 15 amino acids.

The chain has TRBV2 and TRBJ2-1; the D call may be TRBD1 or TRBD2 (5 bases each). Per the germline V gene, CDR1 is SNHLY and CDR2 is FYNNEI. The CDR3 has 13 residues. V dropped 9 bases and J dropped 6 bases, with 15 bases sitting between them. As DNA, the CDR3 is TGTGCCAGGGCAGCGGACACTTCCAATGAGCAGTTCTTC. This translates into CARAADTSNEQFF.

CDR3 sequence reads: CASSPGGQERNIQYF. DNA of the CDR3: TGTGCCAGCTCACCAGGAGGACAGGAGAGAAACATTCAGTACTTC. This sequence joins TRBV18 and TRBJ2-4; 7 nucleotides align to TRBD1. This CDR3 region has 15 residues. The V gene end was trimmed by 2 bases and the J gene end by 6 bases; junction bases not matched to a gene: 7. Germline V gene sequence: CDR1 KGHSH, CDR2 LQKENI.

This chain connects TRBV5-6 to TRBJ2-2; 8 bases fit TRBD1. The CDR3 consists of 18 residues. Losses at the gene ends were 4 bases for V and 5 bases for J; bases not matched to a gene: 16. The germline gives CDR1 SGHDT, CDR2 YYEEEE. CDR3 bases: TGTGCCAGCAGCGCCGAGGACAGGGTAAAGTTTGGTACCGGGGAGCTGTTTTTT. As protein: CASSAEDRVKFGTGELFF.

The chain is built from TRBV4-3 and TRBJ1-2; 8 nucleotides align to TRBD1. CDR3 length: 17 amino acids. Germline CDR1 is LGHNA and CDR2 is YSLEER. With V trimmed by 4 bases and J by 10 bases, 20 bases remained unmatched. The CDR3 reads CASSPEWGQVASLPYTF. The CDR3 bases are TGCGCCAGCAGCCCAGAGTGGGGACAGGTTGCTTCGTTGCCCTACACCTTC.

The chain links TRBV4-1 to TRBJ1-5; 8 positions agree with TRBD1. The CDR3 consists of 18 residues. J lost 0 bases, V lost 0 bases, and 7 bases had no gene match. Germline assignment: CDR1 MGHRA and CDR2 YSYEKL. CDR3 DNA: TGCGCCAGCAGCCAAGATGCAGGGGGCGTGGGTAGCAATCAGCCCCAGCATTTT. Residues: CASSQDAGGVGSNQPQHF.

Details on this clone: Germline is not matched at one junction end, which may reflect a read error. This chain connects TRBV28 to TRBJ1-3, with D unclear. The CDR3 is 14 residues long. The germline CDR1 and CDR2 sequences are MDHEN and SYDVKM. CDR3 sequence reads: CASSLRNSENTIYF. The CDR3 nucleotides are TGTGCCAGCAGTTTACGCAACTCTGAAAACACCATATATTTT. Supplemented by reference TRBV28 and TRBJ1-3, the full variable domain reads DVKVTQSSRYLVKRTGEKVFLECVQDMDHENMFWYRQDPGLGLRLIYFSYDVKMKEKGDIPEGYSVSREKKERFSLILESASTNQTSMYLCASSLRNSENTIYFGEGSWLTVV.

The rearrangement uses TRBV5-5 and TRBJ1-1; no definite D call. Germline lookup yields CDR1 SGHKS and CDR2 YYEKEE (reference sequence). V was trimmed by 0 bases and J by 0 bases, leaving 9 bases between them. This CDR3 has 15 residues. CDR3 protein: CASSLVVHMNTEAFF. As DNA, the CDR3 is TGTGCCAGCAGCTTGGTAGTCCACATGAACACTGAAGCTTTCTTT.

The V and J genes are TRBV6-6 and TRBJ2-1; D call uncertain. CDR1 and CDR2 (germline): MNHNY, SVGAGI (reference sequence). CDR3 length: 14 residues. The V and J ends lost 5 bases and 9 bases respectively, with 17 bases between them. CDR3 sequence (DNA): TGTGCCAGCAGTCACCCGACCCCCGGGCCTGAGCAGTTCTTC. Protein product: CASSHPTPGPEQFF.

The chain combines TRBV29-1 with TRBJ2-5, with 8 bases identical to TRBD2. V trimming: 7 bases; J trimming: 7 bases; junction bases outside the gene matches: 5. From germline, CDR1 is SQVTM and CDR2 ANQGSEA. CDR3 length: 11 amino acids. The CDR3 DNA follows: TGCAGCGGATATGCGGGAGGGACCCAGTACTTC. It codes for CSGYAGGTQYF.

The rearrangement links TRBV5-4 to TRBJ2-1, with D possibly TRBD2 on 6 matching bases. There are 15 residues in the CDR3. V shed 5 bases and J shed 0 bases, with 12 bases lying between them. Germline-derived CDR1 and CDR2 are SGHNT and YYREEE (reference sequence). CDR3 bases: TGTGCCAGCAGGACCGGGACTGGCTCCTACAATGAGCAGTTCTTC. Translated: CASRTGTGSYNEQFF.